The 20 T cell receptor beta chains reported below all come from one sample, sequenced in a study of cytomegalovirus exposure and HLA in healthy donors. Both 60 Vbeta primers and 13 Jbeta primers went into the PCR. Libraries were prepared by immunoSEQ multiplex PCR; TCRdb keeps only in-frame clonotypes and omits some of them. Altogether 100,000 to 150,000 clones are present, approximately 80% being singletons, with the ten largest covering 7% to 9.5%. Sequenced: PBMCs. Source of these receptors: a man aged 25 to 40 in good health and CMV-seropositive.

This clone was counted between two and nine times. The CDR3 sequence: CASSRHHTGELFF. CDR3 DNA sequence: TGTGCCAGCAGTCGACATCACACCGGGGAGCTGTTTTTT. The rearrangement joins TRBV6-6 to TRBJ2-2; D gene uncertain. V lost 5 bases, J lost 3 bases, and 7 bases lay in between. The CDR3 consists of 13 residues. CDR1 is MNHNY, CDR2 SVGAGI, per germline (reference sequence).

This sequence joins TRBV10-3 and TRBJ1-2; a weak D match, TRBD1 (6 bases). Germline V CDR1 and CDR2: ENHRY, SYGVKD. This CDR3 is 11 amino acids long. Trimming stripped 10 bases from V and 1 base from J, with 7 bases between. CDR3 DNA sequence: TGTGCCACACAGGGTAACTATGGCTACACCTTC. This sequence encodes CATQGNYGYTF.

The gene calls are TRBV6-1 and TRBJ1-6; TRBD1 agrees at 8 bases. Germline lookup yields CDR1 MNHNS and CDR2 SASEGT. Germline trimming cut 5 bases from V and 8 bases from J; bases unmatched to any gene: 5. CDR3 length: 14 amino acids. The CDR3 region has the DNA TGTGCCAGCAGTCCGACAGGGGAACATTCACCCCTCCACTTT. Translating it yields CASSPTGEHSPLHF.

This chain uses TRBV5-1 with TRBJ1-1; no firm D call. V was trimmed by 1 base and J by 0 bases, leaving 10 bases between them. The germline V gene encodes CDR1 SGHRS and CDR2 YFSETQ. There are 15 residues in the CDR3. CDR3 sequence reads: CASSLLGGMNTEAFF. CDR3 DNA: TGCGCCAGCAGCTTGCTAGGAGGAATGAACACTGAAGCTTTCTTT.

CDR3 nucleotides: TGCGCCAGCAGCCAATTCCTGCTACCGAAATATCGCTACACCTTC. Translation gives CASSQFLLPKYRYTF. V is TRBV4-1 and J is TRBJ1-2; no firm D call. Germline V lookup: CDR1 MGHRA, CDR2 YSYEKL. The CDR3 is made up of 15 amino acids. Trimming removed 2 bases at V and 9 bases at J, with 19 bases between.

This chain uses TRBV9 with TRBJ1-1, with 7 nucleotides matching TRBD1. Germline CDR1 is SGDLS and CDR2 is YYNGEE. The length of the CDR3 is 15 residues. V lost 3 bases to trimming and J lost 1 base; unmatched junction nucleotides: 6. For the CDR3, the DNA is TGTGCCAGCAGCGAGTCAGGGGGAGCGAACACTGAAGCTTTCTTT. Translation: CASSESGGANTEAFF.

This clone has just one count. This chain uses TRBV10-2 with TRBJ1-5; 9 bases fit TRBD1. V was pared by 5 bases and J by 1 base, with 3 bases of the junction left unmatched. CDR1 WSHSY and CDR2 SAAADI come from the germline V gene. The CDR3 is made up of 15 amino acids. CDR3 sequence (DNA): TGCGCCAGCAGTTGGACAGGGGCGAGCAATCAGCCCCAGCATTTT. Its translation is CASSWTGASNQPQHF.

CDR3: CAISGDRASQPQHF. The CDR3 DNA sequence: TGTGCCATCAGTGGTGACAGGGCAAGTCAGCCCCAGCATTTT. The V and J genes are TRBV10-3 and TRBJ1-5; 7 positions agree with TRBD1. This CDR3 region has 14 residues. CDR1 and CDR2 from the germline V gene are ENHRY and SYGVKD. The trim removed 4 bases at V and 6 bases at J, leaving 6 bases unmatched.

As DNA, the CDR3 is TGTGCCAGCAGCCCTCGGTCAAAGAACACTGAAGCTTTCTTT. Its protein is CASSPRSKNTEAFF. The rearrangement links TRBV7-6 to TRBJ1-1; D uncertain. V gave up 5 bases and J gave up 1 base, with 11 bases separating them. CDR1 is SGHVS, CDR2 FNYEAQ, per germline. The CDR3 length is 14 residues.

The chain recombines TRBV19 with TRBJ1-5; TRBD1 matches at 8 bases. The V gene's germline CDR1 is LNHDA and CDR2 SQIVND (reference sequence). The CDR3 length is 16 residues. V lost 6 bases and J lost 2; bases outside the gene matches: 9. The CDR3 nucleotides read TGTGCCAGTAGCCGGACAGGGATCAAAGGCAATCAGCCCCAGCATTTT. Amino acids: CASSRTGIKGNQPQHF.

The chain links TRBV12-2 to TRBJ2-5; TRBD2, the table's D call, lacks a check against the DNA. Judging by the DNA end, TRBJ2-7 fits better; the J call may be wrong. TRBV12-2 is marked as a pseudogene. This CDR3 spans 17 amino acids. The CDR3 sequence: CASRYRTSGGPAYEQYF. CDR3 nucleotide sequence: TGTGCAAGTCGCTATAGGACTAGCGGGGGCCCTGCCTACGAGCAGTACTTC.

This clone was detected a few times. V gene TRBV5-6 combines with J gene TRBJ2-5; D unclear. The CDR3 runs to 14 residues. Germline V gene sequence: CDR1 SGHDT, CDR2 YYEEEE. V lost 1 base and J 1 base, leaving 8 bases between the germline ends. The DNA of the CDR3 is TGTGCCAGCAGCTTGTTGCGGATCCAAGAGACCCAGTACTTC. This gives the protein CASSLLRIQETQYF.

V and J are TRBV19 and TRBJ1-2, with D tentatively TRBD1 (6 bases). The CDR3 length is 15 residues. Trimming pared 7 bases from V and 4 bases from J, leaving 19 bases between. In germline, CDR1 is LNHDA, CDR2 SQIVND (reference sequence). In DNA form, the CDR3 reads TGTGCCAGTACCCCAGGGGAGAGAAGATTCTATGGCTACACCTTC. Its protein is CASTPGERRFYGYTF.

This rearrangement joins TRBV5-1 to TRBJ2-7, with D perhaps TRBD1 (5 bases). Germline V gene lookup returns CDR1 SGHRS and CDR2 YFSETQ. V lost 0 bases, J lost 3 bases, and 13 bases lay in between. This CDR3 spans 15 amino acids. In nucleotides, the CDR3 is TGCGCCAGCAGCTTGGTCGGTGACAGTCGCTACGAGCAGTACTTC. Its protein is CASSLVGDSRYEQYF.

The CDR3 loop is CASSAVAGSYEQYF. The CDR3, as DNA: TGTGCCAGCAGCGCCGTAGCGGGCTCCTACGAGCAGTACTTC. V is TRBV7-2 and J is TRBJ2-7; 7 nucleotides agree with TRBD2. The V gene's germline CDR1 is SGHTA and CDR2 FQGNSA. The CDR3 runs 14 residues. Trimming removed 5 bases from V and 0 bases from J; junction bases left unmatched: 4.

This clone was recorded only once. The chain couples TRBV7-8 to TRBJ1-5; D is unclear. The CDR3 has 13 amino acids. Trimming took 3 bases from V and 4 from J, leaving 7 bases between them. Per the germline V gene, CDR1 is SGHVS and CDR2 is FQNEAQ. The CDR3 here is CASSLGLNQPQHF. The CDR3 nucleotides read TGTGCCAGCAGCTTGGGCCTTAATCAGCCCCAGCATTTT.

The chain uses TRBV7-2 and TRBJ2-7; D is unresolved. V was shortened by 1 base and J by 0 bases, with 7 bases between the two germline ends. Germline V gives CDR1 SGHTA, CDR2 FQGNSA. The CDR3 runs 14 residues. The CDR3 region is CASSLVHSSYEQYF. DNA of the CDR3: TGTGCCAGCAGCTTAGTTCACAGCTCCTACGAGCAGTACTTC. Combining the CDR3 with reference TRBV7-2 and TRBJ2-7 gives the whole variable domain GAGVSQSPSNKVTEKGKDVELRCDPISGHTALYWYRQSLGQGLEFLIYFQGNSAPDKSGLPSDRFSAERTGGSVSTLTIQRTQQEDSAVYLCASSLVHSSYEQYFGPGTRLTVT.

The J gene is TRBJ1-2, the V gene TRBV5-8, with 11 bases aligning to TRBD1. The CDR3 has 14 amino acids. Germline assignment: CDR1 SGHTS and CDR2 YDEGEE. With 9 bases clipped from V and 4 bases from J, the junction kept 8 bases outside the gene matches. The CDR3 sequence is CATMDRGRIYGYTF. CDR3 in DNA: TGTGCCACGATGGACAGGGGGCGCATCTATGGCTACACCTTC. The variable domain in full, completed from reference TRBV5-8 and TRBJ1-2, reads EAGVTQSPTHLIKTRGQQATLRCSPISGHTSVYWYQQALGLGLQFLLWYDEGEERNRGNFPPRFSGRQFPNYSSELNVNALELEDSALYLCATMDRGRIYGYTFGSGTRLTVV.

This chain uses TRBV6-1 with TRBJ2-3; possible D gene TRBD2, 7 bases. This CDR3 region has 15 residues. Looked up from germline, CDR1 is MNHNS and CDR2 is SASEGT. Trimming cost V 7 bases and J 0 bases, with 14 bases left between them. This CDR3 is CASTLGGPSTDTQYF. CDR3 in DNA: TGTGCCAGCACCCTGGGGGGGCCTAGCACAGATACGCAGTATTTT.

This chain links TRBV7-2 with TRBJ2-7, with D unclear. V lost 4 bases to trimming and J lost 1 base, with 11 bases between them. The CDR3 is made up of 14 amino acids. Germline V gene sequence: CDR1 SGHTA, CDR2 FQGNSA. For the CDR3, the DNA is TGTGCCAGCAGCTCGTATCTGCGGTCCTACGAGCAGTACTTC. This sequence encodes CASSSYLRSYEQYF.